This TCR beta chain originates from a study of T cell responses to AZD1222 COVID-19 vaccine. The CDR3 has 23 residues. Per germline, CDR1 MNHNY and CDR2 SVGAGI (reference sequence). J lost 2 bases, V lost 5 bases, and 25 bases had no gene match. TCRdb keeps only in-frame clones here, not all; method: immunoSEQ multiplex PCR. The sample records approximately 120,000 clones, about nine tenths being singletons. The chain carries TRBV6-6 and TRBJ2-2, with 11 nucleotides matching TRBD2. Sample: peripheral blood, taken on day 0 of MenACWY control vaccination. The sequence came from an adult in good health. This chain's CDR3 is CASSRDSFSTRIAGGPNTGELFF. The CDR3 bases are TGTGCCAGCAGTCGGGACTCCTTCTCCACTCGGATAGCGGGAGGGCCTAACACCGGGGAGCTGTTTTTT.